This entry concerns a single T cell receptor (beta chain). This CDR3 spans 15 amino acids. V was clipped by 1 base and J by 5 bases, with 12 bases between them. Germline V gene lookup returns CDR1 SGHTA and CDR2 FQGNSA. This sample is drawn from a study of blood T cell repertoires in COVID-19. Study-level information: Both acute and convalescent COVID-19 samples were obtained from the United States, Italy and Spain. T cells, B-cell-depleted T cells, or PBMCs provided the cDNA or gDNA that served as material.

The protocol was immunoSEQ multiplex PCR, while the TCRdb copy is restricted to in-frame clones and leaves out a portion. Of around 68,000 clones detected, roughly 89% appear once; the ten largest clones hold about 7.4%. V is TRBV7-2 and J is TRBJ2-1; D may be TRBD1 (5 bases). This sequence was found in a man aged 50-59 years with active COVID-19. Source material: peripheral blood. CDR3 region: CASSLVSGSNNEQFF. The CDR3 bases are TGTGCCAGCAGCTTAGTGTCAGGGTCCAACAATGAGCAGTTCTTC.